This TCR beta chain was captured by sequencing in a study of graft-versus-host responses after intestinal transplantation. Overall study context: Recipients had transplants, and these were multivisceral, liver-intestinal, or isolated intestinal. The whole recipient group had anti-thymocyte globulin induction followed by tacrolimus and steroids for roughly three years.

Clones were sequenced by immunoSEQ multiplex PCR, and TCRdb holds only the in-frame ones, with some missing. The sample records around 16,000 clones, around 87% being singletons. Study-wide points: High graft-versus-host to host-versus-graft T cell clonal ratios marked allografts of patients with graft-donor macrochimerism. The marrow of recipients harbored GvH clones, and ileum or blood showed some of them first.

With V trimmed by 3 bases and J by 1 base, 8 bases remained unmatched. The V gene's germline CDR1 is MNHNY and CDR2 SVGAGI (reference sequence). CDR3 length: 16 residues. With respect to this clone: Its antigen is not identified.

The specimen comprised bone marrow, sampled approximately 120 days after intestinal transplantation. This sequence joins TRBV6-6 and TRBJ2-5; TRBD1 matches at 7 bases. This sequence originates from a human patient who received an intestinal transplant, so some T cells may come from the graft donor. The CDR3 sequence: CASSYHSRDSQETQYF. In DNA, the CDR3 is TGTGCCAGCAGTTATCATTCTCGGGACAGCCAAGAGACCCAGTACTTC.